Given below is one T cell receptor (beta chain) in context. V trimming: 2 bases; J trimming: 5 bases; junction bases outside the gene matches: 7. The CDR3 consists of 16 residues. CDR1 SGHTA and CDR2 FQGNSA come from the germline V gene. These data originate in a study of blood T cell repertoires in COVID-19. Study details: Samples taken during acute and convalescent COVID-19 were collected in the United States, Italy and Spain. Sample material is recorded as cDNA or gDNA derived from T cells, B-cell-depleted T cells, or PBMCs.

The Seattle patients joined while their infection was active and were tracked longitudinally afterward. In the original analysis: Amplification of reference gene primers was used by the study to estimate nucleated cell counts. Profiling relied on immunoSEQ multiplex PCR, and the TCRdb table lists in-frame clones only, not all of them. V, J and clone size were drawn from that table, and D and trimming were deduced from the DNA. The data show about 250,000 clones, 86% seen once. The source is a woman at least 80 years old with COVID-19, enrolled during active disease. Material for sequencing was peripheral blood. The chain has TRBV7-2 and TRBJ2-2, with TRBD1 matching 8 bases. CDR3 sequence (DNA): TGTGCCAGCAGCTTATGGCAGGGGGCGCCGACCGGGGAGCTGTTTTTT. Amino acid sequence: CASSLWQGAPTGELFF.